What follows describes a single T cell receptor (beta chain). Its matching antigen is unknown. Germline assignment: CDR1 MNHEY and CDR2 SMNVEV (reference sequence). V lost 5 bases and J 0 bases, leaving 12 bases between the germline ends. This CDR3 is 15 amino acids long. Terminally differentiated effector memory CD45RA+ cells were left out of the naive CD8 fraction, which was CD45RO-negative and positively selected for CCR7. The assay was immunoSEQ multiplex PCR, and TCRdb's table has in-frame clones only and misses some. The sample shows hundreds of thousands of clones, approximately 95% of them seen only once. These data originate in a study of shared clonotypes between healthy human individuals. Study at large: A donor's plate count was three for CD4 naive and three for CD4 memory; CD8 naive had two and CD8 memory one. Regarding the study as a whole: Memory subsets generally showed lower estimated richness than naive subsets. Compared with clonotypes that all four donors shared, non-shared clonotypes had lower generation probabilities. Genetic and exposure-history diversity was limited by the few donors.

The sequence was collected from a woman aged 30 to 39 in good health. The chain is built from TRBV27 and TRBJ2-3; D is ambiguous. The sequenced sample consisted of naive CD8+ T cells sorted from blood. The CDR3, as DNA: TGTGCCAGCAGTACCGGCCCCTCTAGCACAGATACGCAGTATTTT. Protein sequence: CASSTGPSSTDTQYF.